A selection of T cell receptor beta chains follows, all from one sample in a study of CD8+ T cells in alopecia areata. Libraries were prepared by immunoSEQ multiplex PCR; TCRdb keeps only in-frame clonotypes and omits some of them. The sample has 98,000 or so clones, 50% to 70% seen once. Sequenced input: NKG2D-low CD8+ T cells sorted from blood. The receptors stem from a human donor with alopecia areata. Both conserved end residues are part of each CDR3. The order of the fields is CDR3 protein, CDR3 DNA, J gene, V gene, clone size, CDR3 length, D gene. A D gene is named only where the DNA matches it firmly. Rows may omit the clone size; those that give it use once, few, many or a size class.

CDR3 protein: CASSSGTSGRDEQFF
CDR3 DNA: TGTGCCAGCAGCTCCGGGACTAGCGGGAGGGATGAGCAGTTCTTC
J gene: TRBJ2-1
V gene: TRBV5-4
clone size: -
CDR3 length: 15
D gene: TRBD2

CDR3 protein: CASSLDYGYTF
CDR3 DNA: TGCGCCAGCAGCTTGGACTATGGCTACACCTTC
J gene: TRBJ1-2
V gene: TRBV5-1
clone size: -
CDR3 length: 11
D gene: -

CDR3 protein: CATNKVLSYEQYF
CDR3 DNA: TGTGCCACCAATAAGGTCCTCTCCTACGAGCAGTACTTC
J gene: TRBJ2-7
V gene: TRBV28
clone size: -
CDR3 length: 13
D gene: -

CDR3 protein: CASSAGLNTEAFF
CDR3 DNA: TGTGCCAGCAGTGCAGGACTGAACACTGAAGCTTTCTTT
J gene: TRBJ1-1
V gene: TRBV27
clone size: few
CDR3 length: 13
D gene: -

CDR3 protein: CATSPELAGADTQYF
CDR3 DNA: TGTGCCACAAGCCCAGAGCTAGCGGGAGCGGATACGCAGTATTTT
J gene: TRBJ2-3
V gene: TRBV15
clone size: -
CDR3 length: 15
D gene: TRBD2

CDR3 protein: CASSSTPSGRAYNEQFF
CDR3 DNA: TGTGCCAGCAGCTCCACTCCAAGCGGGAGGGCCTACAATGAGCAGTTCTTC
J gene: TRBJ2-1
V gene: TRBV7-3
clone size: few
CDR3 length: 17
D gene: TRBD2

CDR3 protein: CSVEIVGGGGYGYTF
CDR3 DNA: TGCAGCGTTGAAATCGTAGGTGGAGGAGGCTATGGCTACACCTTC
J gene: TRBJ1-2
V gene: TRBV29-1
clone size: few
CDR3 length: 15
D gene: -

CDR3 protein: CASSSTVSGANVLTF
CDR3 DNA: TGTGCCAGCAGCTCGACAGTCTCTGGGGCCAACGTCCTGACTTTC
J gene: TRBJ2-6
V gene: TRBV7-8
clone size: -
CDR3 length: 15
D gene: -

CDR3 protein: CASRGGDEQYF
CDR3 DNA: TGCGCCAGCAGGGGAGGGGACGAGCAGTACTTC
J gene: TRBJ2-7
V gene: TRBV5-1
clone size: -
CDR3 length: 11
D gene: TRBD2

CDR3 protein: CASSDGWYEQFF
CDR3 DNA: TGTGCCAGCAGTGATGGTTGGTATGAGCAGTTCTTC
J gene: TRBJ2-1
V gene: TRBV6-1
clone size: -
CDR3 length: 12
D gene: -

CDR3 protein: CASSLSRDQQFF
CDR3 DNA: TGTGCCAGCAGTTTATCGAGAGACCAGCAGTTCTTC
J gene: TRBJ2-1
V gene: TRBV27
clone size: -
CDR3 length: 12
D gene: -

CDR3 protein: CASTYRGGTGELFF
CDR3 DNA: TGTGCCAGCACCTACCGTGGGGGTACCGGGGAGCTGTTTTTT
J gene: TRBJ2-2
V gene: TRBV28
clone size: -
CDR3 length: 14
D gene: -

CDR3 protein: CASSSGQGHLSGANVLTF
CDR3 DNA: TGTGCCAGCAGCTCTGGACAGGGACACCTCTCTGGGGCCAACGTCCTGACTTTC
J gene: TRBJ2-6
V gene: TRBV7-9
clone size: few
CDR3 length: 18
D gene: TRBD1

CDR3 protein: CASRAGTGIYNEQFF
CDR3 DNA: TGTGCCAGCAGAGCCGGGACAGGTATATACAATGAGCAGTTCTTC
J gene: TRBJ2-1
V gene: TRBV2
clone size: -
CDR3 length: 15
D gene: TRBD1

CDR3 protein: CATSRAKETRGSELFF
CDR3 DNA: TGTGCCACCAGCAGAGCGAAGGAGACTAGGGGCAGCGAGCTGTTTTTT
J gene: TRBJ2-2
V gene: TRBV15
clone size: few
CDR3 length: 16
D gene: -

CDR3 protein: CASSPQGRSYEQYF
CDR3 DNA: TGTGCCAGCAGCCCCCAGGGTAGATCCTACGAGCAGTACTTC
J gene: TRBJ2-7
V gene: TRBV13
clone size: -
CDR3 length: 14
D gene: -

CDR3 protein: CASSSITGELFF
CDR3 DNA: TGTGCCAGCAGCTCGATCACCGGGGAGCTGTTTTTT
J gene: TRBJ2-2
V gene: TRBV7-9
clone size: -
CDR3 length: 12
D gene: -

CDR3 protein: CASSVGQGGSYNEQFF
CDR3 DNA: TGTGCCAGCAGCGTAGGCCAGGGGGGCTCCTACAATGAGCAGTTCTTC
J gene: TRBJ2-1
V gene: TRBV9
clone size: -
CDR3 length: 16
D gene: -

CDR3 protein: CASSLEAGTGKRYEQYF
CDR3 DNA: TGTGCCAGCAGCTTAGAAGCCGGGACAGGGAAGAGATACGAGCAGTACTTC
J gene: TRBJ2-7
V gene: TRBV7-8
clone size: few
CDR3 length: 17
D gene: TRBD1

CDR3 protein: CASSSSGETQYF
CDR3 DNA: TGTGCCAGCAGTTCGAGTGGAGAGACCCAGTACTTC
J gene: TRBJ2-5
V gene: TRBV28
clone size: few
CDR3 length: 12
D gene: -

CDR3 protein: CASSPDFYGYTF
CDR3 DNA: TGTGCCAGCAGCCCTGACTTCTATGGCTACACCTTC
J gene: TRBJ1-2
V gene: TRBV27
clone size: -
CDR3 length: 12
D gene: -

CDR3 protein: CASNDRYTDTQYF
CDR3 DNA: TGTGCCAGCAATGACAGATACACAGATACGCAGTATTTT
J gene: TRBJ2-3
V gene: TRBV6-1
clone size: -
CDR3 length: 13
D gene: -

CDR3 protein: CASSLILAGGNEQFF
CDR3 DNA: TGTGCCAGCAGCCTCATACTAGCGGGAGGCAATGAGCAGTTCTTC
J gene: TRBJ2-1
V gene: TRBV5-6
clone size: few
CDR3 length: 15
D gene: TRBD2

CDR3 protein: CASSYDSQETQYF
CDR3 DNA: TGTGCCAGCAGTTACGACAGCCAAGAGACCCAGTACTTC
J gene: TRBJ2-5
V gene: TRBV6-6
clone size: once
CDR3 length: 13
D gene: -